Shown below are 17 T cell receptor beta chains from a single sample sequenced in a study of blood T cell repertoires in COVID-19. The method was immunoSEQ multiplex PCR; TCRdb's version includes in-frame clones alone and lacks a portion of them. This sample has roughly 150,000 clones; around four fifths occur once, and the top ten carry 7.5% to 10%. The sequenced sample was peripheral blood. Source of these receptors: an elderly woman with COVID-19, enrolled during active disease.

The chain employs TRBV5-6 and TRBJ1-1, with D uncertain. V was cut by 7 bases and J by 3 bases, with 13 bases left in between. The CDR3 loop spans 13 amino acids. Germline CDR1 reads SGHDT; CDR2 reads YYEEEE. In DNA form, the CDR3 reads TGTGCCAGCTTCGTCATTTCGGACACTGAAGCTTTCTTT. It codes for CASFVISDTEAFF.

This chain links TRBV2 with TRBJ2-5, with 8 bases matching TRBD1. The germline gives CDR1 SNHLY, CDR2 FYNNEI. This CDR3 has 15 amino acids. Trimming cost V 4 bases and J 4 bases; bases outside gene matches: 8. The CDR3 bases are TGTGCCAGCAGTGGGGGACAGGCCTGGGGAGAGACCCAGTACTTC. Translating gives CASSGGQAWGETQYF.

The chain joins TRBV5-1 to TRBJ2-3, with TRBD2 matching 9 bases. The CDR3 extends over 16 amino acids. J gave up 2 bases and V 5 bases, and 9 bases lay outside the gene matches. In germline, CDR1 is SGHRS, CDR2 YFSETQ. CDR3 bases: TGCGCCAGCAGTTTCATAGCGGGAGACGCCACAGATACGCAGTATTTT. Protein sequence: CASSFIAGDATDTQYF.

This clone was seen just once. The V gene is TRBV5-4, the J gene TRBJ1-2; D might be TRBD1 (5 bases). Germline lookup yields CDR1 SGHNT and CDR2 YYREEE (reference sequence). The CDR3 totals 13 residues. With 4 bases removed from V and 7 bases from J, the gap between germline ends came to 14 bases. The CDR3 DNA follows: TGTGCCAGCAGCCCATCGGGGGATGGTGGCTACACCTTC. This gives the protein CASSPSGDGGYTF.

The chain carries TRBV29-1 and TRBJ2-3; no firm D call. From germline, CDR1 is SQVTM and CDR2 ANQGSEA. This CDR3 has 13 residues. Trimming took 8 bases from V and 0 from J, leaving 12 bases between them. The DNA of the CDR3 is TGCAGCTCCCGAGGTAGGAGCACAGATACGCAGTATTTT. The encoded protein is CSSRGRSTDTQYF.

The chain joins TRBV7-9 to TRBJ2-3; 8 nucleotides agree with TRBD1. CDR1 is SEHNR and CDR2 is FQNEAQ in the germline V gene (reference sequence). Trimming cost V 5 bases and J 4 bases; bases outside gene matches: 8. The CDR3 covers 15 residues. DNA for the CDR3: TGTGCCAGCAGCAAACGACAGGGGACAGCAGATACGCAGTATTTT. Its translation is CASSKRQGTADTQYF.

The J gene is TRBJ2-1, the V gene TRBV7-6, with 7 positions matching TRBD1. The trim removed 5 bases at V and 10 bases at J, leaving 11 bases unmatched. Germline loops: CDR1 SGHVS, CDR2 FNYEAQ. The CDR3 runs to 14 residues. CDR3 in amino acids: CASSLGGRGSEQFF. DNA of the CDR3: TGTGCCAGCAGCCTAGGGGGCAGGGGTTCGGAGCAGTTCTTC. Variable domain in full (rest from reference TRBV7-6 and TRBJ2-1): GAGVSQSPRYKVTKRGQDVALRCDPISGHVSLYWYRQALGQGPEFLTYFNYEAQQDKSGLPNDRFSAERPEGSISTLTIQRTEQRDSAMYRCASSLGGRGSEQFFGPGTRLTVL.

The V call is TRBV4-1, the J call TRBJ1-1; weak D call: TRBD1 (5 bases). This CDR3 has 17 amino acids. From germline, CDR1 is MGHRA and CDR2 YSYEKL. Trimming shortened V by 1 base and J by 0 bases, and 15 bases separated the two germline ends. The CDR3 loop reads CASSQGWGGGMNTEAFF. For the CDR3, the DNA is TGCGCCAGCAGCCAAGGCTGGGGTGGGGGGATGAACACTGAAGCTTTCTTT.

This chain joins TRBV15 and TRBJ1-1, with no clear D. V lost 0 bases to trimming and J lost 4 bases, with 15 bases between them. CDR1 is LNHNV and CDR2 is YYDKDF in the germline V gene (reference sequence). The CDR3 extends over 16 amino acids. CDR3 in DNA: TGTGCCACCAGCAGAGATCGGGTGGCTGTAGGCACTGAAGCTTTCTTT. Protein: CATSRDRVAVGTEAFF.

V gene TRBV11-2 combines with J gene TRBJ2-2, with D unclear. V lost 0 bases and J lost 9, with 11 bases in between. From germline, CDR1 is SGHAT and CDR2 FQNNGV. The CDR3 totals 14 residues. DNA of the CDR3: TGTGCCAGCAGCTTAGATCAGGTACAGCGGGAGCTGTTTTTT. Translation: CASSLDQVQRELFF.

In this sample, this clone turned up once. The J gene is TRBJ1-1, the V gene TRBV20-1; the match to TRBD1 covers 9 bases. Losses at the gene ends were 3 bases for V and 5 bases for J; bases not matched to a gene: 4. The CDR3 sequence is 13 residues long. Germline loops: CDR1 DFQATT, CDR2 SNEGSKA (reference sequence). The CDR3 DNA sequence: TGCAGTGCTAGTAGACAGGGGGGGACTGAAGCTTTCTTT. This encodes CSASRQGGTEAFF.

DNA of the CDR3: TGTGCCGCATCGGCTGCGGCCCGCACAGATACGCAGTATTTT. Translation gives CAASAAARTDTQYF. V and J are TRBV10-3 and TRBJ2-3; D not certain. This CDR3 contains 14 residues. V lost 11 bases, J lost 1 base, and 16 bases lay in between. Germline V gives CDR1 ENHRY, CDR2 SYGVKD.

CDR3 residues: CASSLTDSTEAFF. As DNA, the CDR3 is TGTGCCAGCAGTCTGACAGACAGCACTGAAGCTTTCTTT. The J gene is TRBJ1-1, the V gene TRBV7-9, with a weak D call TRBD1 (5 bases). Germline assignment: CDR1 SEHNR and CDR2 FQNEAQ (reference sequence). This CDR3 is built from 13 residues. The V end lost 6 bases, the J end lost 4 bases, and 12 bases lay between the germline ends.

V gene TRBV6-5 combines with J gene TRBJ1-1, with D tentatively TRBD1 (6 bases). Trimming removed 9 bases from V and 0 bases from J, with 14 bases in between. The CDR3 has 14 amino acids. Germline V lookup: CDR1 MNHEY, CDR2 SVGAGI. The CDR3 DNA is TGTGCCAGTACGATTAGGGGGATGAACACTGAAGCTTTCTTT. This sequence encodes CASTIRGMNTEAFF.

The J gene is TRBJ2-3, the V gene TRBV28; 9 nucleotides align to TRBD1. Germline V gives CDR1 MDHEN, CDR2 SYDVKM. The CDR3 contains 17 residues. Trimming at V came to 5 bases and at J to 3 bases, leaving 12 bases not matched to a gene. CDR3 region: CASSPILGTGKTDTQYF. CDR3 DNA sequence: TGTGCCAGCAGTCCCATCCTCGGGACAGGGAAGACAGATACGCAGTATTTT. Filled out from reference TRBV28 and TRBJ2-3, the complete variable domain reads DVKVTQSSRYLVKRTGEKVFLECVQDMDHENMFWYRQDPGLGLRLIYFSYDVKMKEKGDIPEGYSVSREKKERFSLILESASTNQTSMYLCASSPILGTGKTDTQYFGPGTRLTVL.

The chain is built from TRBV6-1 and TRBJ1-6; D ambiguous. This CDR3 is 14 amino acids long. Trimming left V 0 bases short and J 9 bases short, with 9 bases between. Germline V gene sequence: CDR1 MNHNS, CDR2 SASEGT. DNA of the CDR3: TGTGCCAGCAGTGAAGCGCATCCGAGTTCACCCCTCCACTTT. Translated, it gives CASSEAHPSSPLHF.

This chain joins TRBV15 and TRBJ1-1; D gene uncertain. Germline V gene data show CDR1 as LNHNV and CDR2 as YYDKDF (reference sequence). The CDR3 totals 14 residues. V lost 4 bases and J 6 bases, leaving 15 bases between the germline ends. This CDR3 reads CATSMPGIIAEAFF. CDR3 nucleotide sequence: TGTGCCACCAGCATGCCGGGGATCATCGCTGAAGCTTTCTTT.